This T cell receptor beta chain was retrieved from a study of cytotoxic CD8 clonotypes in ibrutinib-treated CLL. Study-level background: Among patients, 24 responded partially and 2 completely; around 14 then stayed remitted and approximately twelve progressed after median roughly 68 months. General study points: Baseline values of clonality outstripped age-matched healthy donors and followed circulating CD8+ T-cell counts. Clonality increased with ibrutinib response but returned toward baseline at progression.

CDR1 is ENHRY and CDR2 is SYGVKD in the germline V gene. J gave up 9 bases and V 10 bases, and 5 bases lay outside the gene matches. The CDR3 has 13 amino acids. TCRdb keeps only in-frame clones here, not all; method: immunoSEQ multiplex PCR. The profile covers some 170,000 clones, with approximately 91% appearing a single time and about 2.9% taken by the ten largest. Genomic DNA in an amount of about 2 micrograms was extracted from cryopreserved PBMCs and used for the preparation of TCR beta libraries. Turning to this clone: As yet, its antigen is unknown.

The chain is built from TRBV10-3 and TRBJ2-1, with TRBD2 matching 14 bases. The source was PBMCs, collected at disease progression, from a patient treated with ibrutinib. This receptor was obtained from a human donor with chronic lymphocytic leukemia. The CDR3 DNA follows: TGTGCCACTGCCGGGACTAGCGGGAGTGAGCAGTTCTTC. Translation gives CATAGTSGSEQFF.